What follows are 31 T cell receptor beta chains derived from one specimen sequenced in a study of blood T cell repertoires in COVID-19. Using immunoSEQ multiplex PCR, the repertoire was profiled, and TCRdb retains in-frame clones only, with some absent. Found here are over 40,000 clones, about 89% of them singletons; the top ten hold about a quarter. Sequenced sample: peripheral blood. Receptors were obtained from a human donor in a cohort sampled during active COVID-19.

V usage is TRBV27 and J usage is TRBJ1-1; D gene ambiguous. The germline V and J ends were trimmed by 6 bases and 4 bases, with 15 bases remaining between them. The CDR3 is 14 amino acids. Germline lookup yields CDR1 MNHEY and CDR2 SMNVEV (reference sequence). This chain's CDR3 is CASRRQPSTTEAFF. CDR3 coding DNA: TGTGCCAGCAGACGACAACCCTCGACCACTGAAGCTTTCTTT.

This sequence joins TRBV7-9 and TRBJ1-1; the D gene is possibly TRBD1 (5 bases). The CDR3 totals 13 residues. V lost 3 bases to trimming and J lost 1 base, with 6 bases between them. The germline V gene has CDR1 SEHNR and CDR2 FQNEAQ (reference sequence). CDR3 amino acids: CASSFQGNTEAFF. The CDR3 coding sequence is TGTGCCAGCAGCTTTCAGGGGAACACTGAAGCTTTCTTT.

This clone showed up just once. V usage is TRBV7-2 and J usage is TRBJ2-7; maybe TRBD2 (6 bases). V was pared by 2 bases and J by 2 bases, with 10 bases between. CDR1 SGHTA and CDR2 FQGNSA come from the germline V gene. The CDR3 extends over 14 amino acids. CDR3 residues: CASSLNRGAYEQYF. The CDR3 DNA reads TGTGCCAGCAGCTTAAATCGCGGGGCCTACGAGCAGTACTTC.

This rearrangement joins TRBV6-4 to TRBJ2-1; D ambiguous. The CDR3 covers 14 residues. V was cut by 2 bases and J by 6 bases, with 11 bases left in between. Germline lookup yields CDR1 MRHNA and CDR2 SNTAGT. The CDR3 sequence: CASSDRGSANEQFF. CDR3 in DNA: TGTGCCAGCAGTGACCGCGGATCGGCCAATGAGCAGTTCTTC.

This chain joins TRBV18 and TRBJ2-1; 8 nucleotides align to TRBD1. In germline, CDR1 is KGHSH, CDR2 LQKENI. The length of the CDR3 is 15 residues. J lost 5 bases, V lost 3 bases, and 6 bases had no gene match. The CDR3 DNA reads as TGTGCCAGCTCACCGGACAGGGTTAGACACAATGAGCAGTTCTTC. As protein: CASSPDRVRHNEQFF.

The CDR3 region has the DNA TGTGCCAGCAGCGTAGGGGGAGGGGTGGAACAGCCCCAGCATTTT. Amino acid sequence: CASSVGGGVEQPQHF. The chain is built from TRBV9 and TRBJ1-5; tentatively, D is TRBD1 (5 bases). CDR3 length: 15 amino acids. The V gene's germline CDR1 is SGDLS and CDR2 YYNGEE. V was trimmed by 0 bases and J by 7 bases, leaving 14 bases between them. The full variable domain, rest sourced from reference TRBV9 and TRBJ1-5, is DSGVTQTPKHLITATGQRVTLRCSPRSGDLSVYWYQQSLDQGLQFLIQYYNGEERAKGNILERFSAQQFPDLHSELNLSSLELGDSALYFCASSVGGGVEQPQHFGDGTRLSIL.

This chain joins TRBV27 and TRBJ1-1; 9 positions agree with TRBD1. The CDR3 sequence is 13 residues long. CDR1 is MNHEY and CDR2 is SMNVEV in the germline V gene (reference sequence). Trimming removed 0 bases from V and 10 bases from J; junction bases left unmatched: 3. The CDR3 loop is CASSLSGQGPAFF. The CDR3 DNA reads TGTGCCAGCAGTTTATCGGGACAGGGTCCAGCTTTCTTT.

The rearrangement links TRBV5-4 to TRBJ1-2, with 7 bases that match TRBD1. From germline, CDR1 is SGHNT and CDR2 YYREEE (reference sequence). CDR3 length: 17 residues. Trimming took 3 bases from V and 4 from J; bases not matched to a gene: 15. The CDR3 sequence: CASSSTATDRVRYGYTF. The CDR3 DNA is TGTGCCAGCAGCTCCACAGCCACCGACAGGGTGCGCTATGGCTACACCTTC.

The chain joins TRBV27 to TRBJ1-3; no definite D call. V shed 2 bases and J shed 0 bases, with 11 bases lying between them. There are 16 residues in the CDR3. The germline gives CDR1 MNHEY, CDR2 SMNVEV (reference sequence). CDR3 nucleotides: TGTGCCAGCAGTTTACTCCCGGCAGGCTCTGGAAACACCATATATTTT. Amino acids: CASSLLPAGSGNTIYF.

With regard to this clone: Other DNA sequences of this sample code for an identical CDR3. The CDR3 protein is CASSYSTQGAGQPQHF. The CDR3 DNA sequence: TGTGCCAGCAGTTACTCGACCCAGGGGGCTGGTCAGCCCCAGCATTTT. The chain joins TRBV6-6 to TRBJ1-5; 8 nucleotides agree with TRBD1. Germline-derived CDR1 and CDR2 are MNHNY and SVGAGI (reference sequence). V shed 0 bases and J 6 bases; nucleotides not matched to a gene: 7. The CDR3 is 16 residues long.

This chain's CDR3 is CASSFRRPEEQYF. In DNA form, the CDR3 reads TGTGCCAGCAGCTTTAGGCGGCCCGAGGAGCAGTACTTC. The chain links TRBV7-9 to TRBJ2-7; D remains unclear. Deletions cut 3 bases from V and 7 bases from J, with 13 bases between. Germline values: CDR1 SEHNR, CDR2 FQNEAQ (reference sequence). CDR3 length: 13 amino acids.

The chain employs TRBV28 and TRBJ1-2; D uncertain. CDR3 length equals 15 residues. Germline loops: CDR1 MDHEN, CDR2 SYDVKM. Between the trimmed V and J ends, which lost 2 bases and 2 bases, there was a span of 12 bases. CDR3 in DNA: TGTGCCAGCAGTTTAAACACGGCGGTGAACTATGGCTACACCTTC. Translating gives CASSLNTAVNYGYTF.

The J gene is TRBJ1-2, the V gene TRBV5-6; 7 nucleotides match TRBD1. Germline V gene data show CDR1 as SGHDT and CDR2 as YYEEEE. This CDR3 has 13 amino acids. V was clipped by 6 bases and J by 8 bases; unmatched bases: 10. The CDR3 protein is CASTTGVQGGYTF. In nucleotides, the CDR3 is TGTGCCAGCACAACAGGGGTTCAAGGAGGCTACACCTTC. The full variable domain, its missing parts supplied by reference TRBV5-6 and TRBJ1-2, is DAGVTQSPTHLIKTRGQQVTLRCSPKSGHDTVSWYQQALGQGPQFIFQYYEEEERQRGNFPDRFSGHQFPNYSSELNVNALLLGDSALYLCASTTGVQGGYTFGSGTRLTVV.

The rearrangement links TRBV12-5 to TRBJ2-1, with 11 positions matching TRBD2. Germline loops: CDR1 LGHNT, CDR2 FRNRAP. The CDR3 has 15 amino acids. The trim removed 9 bases at V and 7 bases at J, leaving 11 bases unmatched. DNA of the CDR3: TGTGCTAGCAAACTAGCGGGAGTTATGGTAAATGAGCAGTTCTTC. This codes for CASKLAGVMVNEQFF.

The J gene is TRBJ1-2, the V gene TRBV19, with D tentatively TRBD1 (6 bases). CDR1 LNHDA and CDR2 SQIVND come from the germline V gene (reference sequence). The CDR3 is 15 residues long. Trimming cost V 1 base and J 4 bases, with 13 bases left between them. The CDR3 bases are TGTGCCAGTAGTATAGTTCCAACAGGGACCTATGGCTACACCTTC. It encodes CASSIVPTGTYGYTF. The full variable domain, with the rest looked up from reference TRBV19 and TRBJ1-2, is DGGITQSPKYLFRKEGQNVTLSCEQNLNHDAMYWYRQDPGQGLRLIYYSQIVNDFQKGDIAEGYSVSREKKESFPLTVTSAQKNPTAFYLCASSIVPTGTYGYTFGSGTRLTVV.

The table lists this clone with a count of one. The chain uses TRBV5-1 and TRBJ1-2, with D possibly TRBD1 on 5 matching bases. CDR3 length: 13 residues. CDR1 is SGHRS and CDR2 is YFSETQ in the germline V gene. V lost 2 bases and J lost 6, with 11 bases in between. Here the CDR3 DNA reads TGCGCCAGCAGCTTCGACAGATCCGATGGCTACACCTTC. Amino acid sequence: CASSFDRSDGYTF.

The chain links TRBV7-9 to TRBJ1-1; D not resolved. With 1 base removed from V and 2 bases from J, the gap between germline ends came to 8 bases. Germline-derived CDR1 and CDR2 are SEHNR and FQNEAQ (reference sequence). The CDR3 extends over 14 amino acids. This CDR3 is CASSLGAGNTEAFF. CDR3 DNA: TGTGCCAGCAGCTTAGGGGCCGGAAACACTGAAGCTTTCTTT.

The V call is TRBV7-2, the J call TRBJ2-1, with 13 bases lining up with TRBD2. Germline V gene lookup returns CDR1 SGHTA and CDR2 FQGNSA. V shed 1 base, J shed 7 bases, and the junction held 4 bases outside the gene matches. The CDR3 runs to 16 residues. This chain's CDR3 is CASSLELAGGLNEQFF. The DNA for the CDR3 is TGTGCCAGCAGCTTAGAACTAGCGGGAGGGTTGAATGAGCAGTTCTTC.

This rearrangement joins TRBV27 to TRBJ2-1; D might be TRBD1 (5 bases). Germline V gene sequence: CDR1 MNHEY, CDR2 SMNVEV (reference sequence). This CDR3 is 17 amino acids long. V lost 3 bases to trimming and J lost 7 bases, with 22 bases between them. CDR3 region: CASSFRTGYTQENEQFF. Here the CDR3 DNA reads TGTGCCAGCAGTTTCCGCACAGGCTACACACAGGAGAATGAGCAGTTCTTC.

This clone was counted a few times. This chain uses TRBV24-1 with TRBJ2-1; 8 bases align to TRBD2. Germline CDR1 is KGHDR and CDR2 is SFDVKD. CDR3 size: 16 residues. Trimming cost V 2 bases and J 3 bases; bases outside gene matches: 5. The CDR3 region has the DNA TGTGCCACCAGTGATTCCGGGACTAGAATCTACAATGAGCAGTTCTTC. Its translation: CATSDSGTRIYNEQFF.

V and J are TRBV13 and TRBJ2-5; TRBD2 is a possible D gene (7 bases). Looked up from germline, CDR1 is PRHDT and CDR2 is FYEKMQ (reference sequence). The CDR3 is 14 amino acids. Trimming shortened V by 2 bases and J by 4 bases, and 11 bases separated the two germline ends. This CDR3 is CASSLRGAGETQYF. The CDR3 DNA sequence: TGTGCCAGCAGCTTACGGGGGGCCGGAGAGACCCAGTACTTC.

The gene calls are TRBV28 and TRBJ1-2; 8 bases map to TRBD1. Germline V gene sequence: CDR1 MDHEN, CDR2 SYDVKM. This CDR3 is 15 amino acids long. J gave up 3 bases and V 6 bases, and 9 bases lay outside the gene matches. The CDR3 nucleotides read TGTGCCAGCAGCCCGCAGGGGGCAGGGTACTATGGCTACACCTTC. Its translation is CASSPQGAGYYGYTF.

The CDR3 sequence: CASRSPGEGGNTIYF. The CDR3 bases are TGTGCCAGCAGATCCCCGGGGGAAGGTGGAAACACCATATATTTT. The V call is TRBV3-1 (or the pseudogene TRBV3-2), the J call TRBJ1-3; D perhaps matches TRBD1 (5 bases). The length of the CDR3 is 15 residues. Trimming cost V 6 bases and J 3 bases, with 15 bases left between them. Germline CDR1 reads LGHDT; CDR2 reads YNNKEL (reference sequence).

The chain carries TRBV9 and TRBJ1-3; D may be TRBD1 (6 bases). The CDR3 has 14 residues. The germline V and J ends were trimmed by 0 bases and 3 bases, with 7 bases remaining between them. Germline V gives CDR1 SGDLS, CDR2 YYNGEE. The CDR3 DNA sequence: TGTGCCAGCAGCGTAGGAGGGGGTGGAAACACCATATATTTT. Protein sequence: CASSVGGGGNTIYF.

Here the CDR3 DNA reads TGTGCCAGCTCACCACCCGGACAGGGAGTAGGAGCTTTCTTT. Protein sequence: CASSPPGQGVGAFF. The rearrangement uses TRBV18 and TRBJ1-1; 8 positions agree with TRBD1. Trimming cost V 0 bases and J 10 bases; bases outside gene matches: 7. This CDR3 has 14 amino acids. Germline-derived CDR1 and CDR2 are KGHSH and LQKENI.

A few counts support this clone. CDR3 protein: CASSFAKVAGGSSYNEQFF. CDR3 DNA sequence: TGTGCCAGCAGCTTCGCGAAGGTAGCGGGGGGGAGCTCCTACAATGAGCAGTTCTTC. The chain joins TRBV7-9 to TRBJ2-1; 11 nucleotides line up with TRBD2. The CDR3 extends over 19 amino acids. The germline gives CDR1 SEHNR, CDR2 FQNEAQ (reference sequence). Germline trimming cut 3 bases from V and 0 bases from J; bases unmatched to any gene: 10. The complete variable domain, with remaining parts taken from reference TRBV7-9 and TRBJ2-1, reads DTGVSQNPRHKITKRGQNVTFRCDPISEHNRLYWYRQTLGQGPEFLTYFQNEAQLEKSRLLSDRFSAERPKGSFSTLEIQRTEQGDSAMYLCASSFAKVAGGSSYNEQFFGPGTRLTVL.

Written as DNA, the CDR3 is TGTGCCAGCACCCCCCCCGGGACAGGGAACACCGGGGAGCTGTTTTTT. It is translated as CASTPPGTGNTGELFF. The chain is built from TRBV6-2 or TRBV6-3 and TRBJ2-2; the match to TRBD1 covers 8 bases. In germline, CDR1 is MNHEY, CDR2 SVGEGT. J lost 1 base, V lost 7 bases, and 8 bases had no gene match. The CDR3 runs 16 residues.

Here the CDR3 DNA reads TGTGCCAGTAGCCAGACAGGGGAAGGAAACACCATATATTTT. Translating it yields CASSQTGEGNTIYF. This chain connects TRBV19 to TRBJ1-3; 8 bases map to TRBD1. The germline CDR1 and CDR2 sequences are LNHDA and SQIVND (reference sequence). Unmatched junction bases numbered 5, after V lost 6 bases and J lost 4 bases. There are 14 residues in the CDR3.

This clone came up once. The V gene is TRBV7-2, the J gene TRBJ2-5; TRBD2 matches 9 bases. The CDR3 sequence is 16 residues long. CDR1 and CDR2 from the germline V gene are SGHTA and FQGNSA. With 1 base clipped from V and 1 base from J, the junction kept 4 bases outside the gene matches. CDR3 coding DNA: TGTGCCAGCAGCTTAGGGCTAGCGGGATCCCAAGAGACCCAGTACTTC. It specifies CASSLGLAGSQETQYF.

The genes are TRBV27 and TRBJ2-7; TRBD1 matches at 7 bases. This CDR3 is built from 12 residues. Germline CDR1 and CDR2: MNHEY and SMNVEV (reference sequence). The ends lost 6 bases at V and 5 bases at J; junction bases unmatched: 4. The chain's CDR3 is CASSETGNEQYF. CDR3 nucleotides: TGTGCCAGCAGCGAGACAGGGAACGAGCAGTACTTC.

This clone has more than one count but fewer than ten. The rearrangement links TRBV7-8 to TRBJ1-2; 7 bases agree with TRBD1. The CDR3 is 15 amino acids. V shed 1 base and J 4 bases; nucleotides not matched to a gene: 6. Germline assignment: CDR1 SGHVS and CDR2 FQNEAQ. The CDR3 region is CASSLGLGGPYGYTF. Here the CDR3 DNA reads TGTGCCAGCAGCTTAGGTTTAGGGGGCCCCTATGGCTACACCTTC.